This passage covers 25 T cell receptor beta chains from one sample sequenced in a study of sequential checkpoint blockade in melanoma. Stated treatment: randomized to nivolumab then ipilimumab (arm A) or the reverse (arm B). Sequencing used immunoSEQ multiplex PCR; TCRdb keeps in-frame clones, though not all of them. Seen here are some 31,000 clones, approximately 86% observed once, and the top ten hold 20% to 25%. This specimen was CD8+ T cells sorted from blood (inferred from file names), taken from a patient given nivolumab and ipilimumab in sequence. The receptors come from a human donor with melanoma.

This clone is a singleton in its sample. This chain connects TRBV5-4 to TRBJ2-7; TRBD2 agrees at 12 bases. The germline V gene has CDR1 SGHNT and CDR2 YYREEE (reference sequence). V was clipped by 4 bases and J by 0 bases; unmatched bases: 2. The CDR3 is made up of 15 amino acids. In DNA form, the CDR3 reads TGTGCCAGCAGCCGGACTAGCGGGGACTCCTACGAGCAGTACTTC. It translates to CASSRTSGDSYEQYF. Combining the CDR3 with reference TRBV5-4 and TRBJ2-7 gives the whole variable domain ETGVTQSPTHLIKTRGQQVTLRCSSQSGHNTVSWYQQALGQGPQFIFQYYREEENGRGNFPPRFSGLQFPNYSSELNVNALELDDSALYLCASSRTSGDSYEQYFGPGTRLTVT.

This chain uses TRBV27 with TRBJ2-7, with D possibly TRBD2 on 6 matching bases. The CDR3 extends over 16 amino acids. Per the germline V gene, CDR1 is MNHEY and CDR2 is SMNVEV (reference sequence). The V end was cut by 9 bases, the J end by 3 bases, with 24 bases between. The CDR3 DNA sequence: TGTGCCAGTAGACCGCCCGGGGACTTATGGATCTACGAGCAGTACTTC. Encoded protein: CASRPPGDLWIYEQYF.

The V call is TRBV7-9, the J call TRBJ1-2; 9 nucleotides match TRBD1. CDR1 is SEHNR, CDR2 FQNEAQ, per germline (reference sequence). V shed 4 bases and J 0 bases; nucleotides not matched to a gene: 6. The CDR3 is 16 amino acids. As DNA, the CDR3 is TGTGCCAGCAGCTGGGGACAGGGAACGTCTAACTATGGCTACACCTTC. This codes for CASSWGQGTSNYGYTF.

CDR3 protein: CASSQVYLAEPRRVSYEQYF. Here the CDR3 DNA reads TGTGCCAGCAGCCAAGTTTATCTAGCGGAGCCCCGGAGGGTATCCTACGAGCAGTACTTC. This rearrangement joins TRBV14 to TRBJ2-7; 7 bases are shared with TRBD2. Germline lookup yields CDR1 SGHDN and CDR2 FVKESK. The CDR3 loop spans 20 amino acids. V shed 1 base and J 1 base; nucleotides not matched to a gene: 19.

The chain employs TRBV5-1 and TRBJ2-5; 7 nucleotides agree with TRBD1. V was pared by 4 bases and J by 4 bases, with 10 bases of the junction left unmatched. The CDR3 runs 15 residues. Germline V gene lookup returns CDR1 SGHRS and CDR2 YFSETQ. The CDR3 region is CASSRTTGQGETQYF. The CDR3, as DNA: TGCGCCAGCAGCCGGACGACAGGGCAGGGAGAGACCCAGTACTTC.

The genes are TRBV4-3 and TRBJ2-3; the match to TRBD2 covers 7 bases. CDR1 and CDR2 from the germline V gene are LGHNA and YSLEER. V lost 8 bases to trimming and J lost 3 bases; unmatched junction nucleotides: 11. CDR3 length: 15 amino acids. Written as DNA, the CDR3 is TGCGCCAGCGGGGGGTTGGCGGGGGAAACAGATACGCAGTATTTT. This gives the protein CASGGLAGETDTQYF.

The V and J genes are TRBV12-5 and TRBJ2-1, with 11 bases fitting TRBD2. The J segment lost 4 bases and the V segment lost 1 base, leaving 9 bases of the junction unmatched. The CDR3 length is 18 residues. CDR1 LGHNT and CDR2 FRNRAP come from the germline V gene. The CDR3 reads CASGLGLAGGAVYNEQFF. CDR3 sequence (DNA): TGTGCTAGTGGTTTGGGCCTAGCGGGAGGAGCCGTGTACAATGAGCAGTTCTTC.

The V and J genes are TRBV5-5 and TRBJ1-3; weak D call: TRBD1 (5 bases). CDR1 is SGHKS and CDR2 is YYEKEE in the germline V gene (reference sequence). The germline V and J ends were trimmed by 4 bases and 2 bases, with 13 bases remaining between them. CDR3 length: 15 residues. For the CDR3, the DNA is TGTGCCAGCAGCGGGGGGTTCCGTGCTGGAAACACCATATATTTT. The encoded protein is CASSGGFRAGNTIYF.

The gene calls are TRBV27 and TRBJ2-7, with TRBD1 matching over 9 bases. The CDR3 totals 15 residues. Germline CDR1 and CDR2: MNHEY and SMNVEV (reference sequence). V was pared by 2 bases and J by 6 bases, with 8 bases of the junction left unmatched. The CDR3 nucleotides read TGTGCCAGCAGTTTAACGGGACAGGGCTCGGTCGAGCAGTACTTC. The encoded protein is CASSLTGQGSVEQYF.

The CDR3 coding sequence is TGTGCCAGCAGCCTACAGGGGGCGGATTTCGAGCAGTACTTC. Protein product: CASSLQGADFEQYF. The chain recombines TRBV7-8 with TRBJ2-7, with 9 nucleotides matching TRBD1. There are 14 residues in the CDR3. The V and J ends lost 5 bases and 6 bases, in that order; junction bases with no gene match: 8. Germline values: CDR1 SGHVS, CDR2 FQNEAQ.

This clone was detected only once. The chain joins TRBV27 to TRBJ2-1; TRBD1 aligns across 9 bases. With 1 base clipped from V and 8 bases from J, the junction kept 0 bases outside the gene matches. CDR3 size: 13 residues. In germline, CDR1 is MNHEY, CDR2 SMNVEV (reference sequence). The CDR3 DNA follows: TGTGCCAGCAGTTTATGGGACAGGGATGAGCAGTTCTTC. Protein product: CASSLWDRDEQFF.

The chain combines TRBV2 with TRBJ2-7; no clear D. Trimming removed 1 base at V and 0 bases at J, with 10 bases between. Per germline, CDR1 SNHLY and CDR2 FYNNEI. CDR3 length equals 15 residues. CDR3 loop: CASSEGLSISYEQYF. The DNA for the CDR3 is TGTGCCAGCAGTGAAGGGCTCTCGATCTCCTACGAGCAGTACTTC. Based on the CDR3 plus reference TRBV2 and TRBJ2-7, the full variable domain is EPEVTQTPSHQVTQMGQEVILRCVPISNHLYFYWYRQILGQKVEFLVSFYNNEISEKSEIFDDQFSVERPDGSNFTLKIRSTKLEDSAMYFCASSEGLSISYEQYFGPGTRLTVT.

V and J are TRBV19 and TRBJ1-1, with unresolved D. The CDR3 is made up of 13 amino acids. Trimming took 8 bases from V and 1 from J, leaving 11 bases between them. Per the germline V gene, CDR1 is LNHDA and CDR2 is SQIVND (reference sequence). CDR3 sequence reads: CASWVRGNTEAFF. CDR3 in DNA: TGTGCCAGTTGGGTTCGGGGGAACACTGAAGCTTTCTTT.

The J gene is TRBJ2-4, the V gene TRBV7-8; 10 bases map to TRBD2. V trimming: 1 base; J trimming: 1 base; junction bases outside the gene matches: 10. The CDR3 runs to 19 residues. CDR1 and CDR2 (germline): SGHVS, FQNEAQ. Here the CDR3 DNA reads TGTGCCAGCAGCTTAGGGCTAGCGGGAGCGAGGTGGGCCAAAAACATTCAGTACTTC. This codes for CASSLGLAGARWAKNIQYF.

This chain joins TRBV6-1 and TRBJ1-1; D may be TRBD1 (6 bases). This CDR3 spans 15 amino acids. The V gene's germline CDR1 is MNHNS and CDR2 SASEGT. Between the trimmed V and J ends, which lost 2 bases and 0 bases, there was a span of 10 bases. Here the CDR3 reads CASSEQQGMNTEAFF. Written as DNA, the CDR3 is TGTGCCAGCAGTGAACAACAGGGAATGAACACTGAAGCTTTCTTT.

The CDR3 DNA reads TGTGCCAGCAGCTTAGGTCCAGGGTGGGGCACAGATACGCAGTATTTT. Translating it yields CASSLGPGWGTDTQYF. The chain joins TRBV13 to TRBJ2-3; tentatively, D is TRBD1 (5 bases). CDR3 length: 16 amino acids. Per germline, CDR1 PRHDT and CDR2 FYEKMQ (reference sequence). V lost 0 bases and J 1 base, leaving 11 bases between the germline ends.

This clone has only one observation. The chain employs TRBV6-5 and TRBJ1-2; TRBD1 matches 10 bases. Germline CDR1 reads MNHEY; CDR2 reads SVGAGI. The CDR3 consists of 14 residues. J was trimmed by 9 bases and V by 4 bases; bases with no gene match: 8. The CDR3 protein is CASSSGTGEVSYTF. The CDR3 nucleotides are TGTGCCAGCAGTTCGGGGACAGGGGAGGTGAGCTACACCTTC.

CDR3 sequence: CASSEHWTGKNGQYF. CDR3 nucleotide sequence: TGTGCCAGCAGTGAACATTGGACAGGGAAAAACGGGCAGTACTTC. The chain links TRBV6-1 to TRBJ2-7; TRBD1 aligns across 8 bases. V lost 2 bases, J lost 9 bases, and 12 bases stayed unmatched. Germline assignment: CDR1 MNHNS and CDR2 SASEGT. This CDR3 is 15 amino acids long.

The genes are TRBV19 and TRBJ2-5; D might be TRBD2 (6 bases). The DNA end is a closer match to TRBJ2-7, so the J assignment may be wrong. Per germline, CDR1 LNHDA and CDR2 SQIVND (reference sequence). The CDR3 totals 15 residues. CDR3 loop: CASSSVEGLSYEQYF. The CDR3 bases are TGTGCCAGTAGTAGTGTGGAGGGCCTCTCCTACGAGCAGTACTTC.

The chain employs TRBV9 and TRBJ2-3; no clear D gene. This CDR3 is built from 12 residues. V lost 0 bases to trimming and J lost 3 bases, with 2 bases between them. The germline V gene has CDR1 SGDLS and CDR2 YYNGEE. Written as DNA, the CDR3 is TGTGCCAGCAGCGTAGTAACAGATACGCAGTATTTT. Translated, it gives CASSVVTDTQYF. The full variable domain, with the rest looked up from reference TRBV9 and TRBJ2-3, is DSGVTQTPKHLITATGQRVTLRCSPRSGDLSVYWYQQSLDQGLQFLIQYYNGEERAKGNILERFSAQQFPDLHSELNLSSLELGDSALYFCASSVVTDTQYFGPGTRLTVL.

This chain connects TRBV6-5 to TRBJ2-3, with 8 bases fitting TRBD2. Germline CDR1 MNHEY, CDR2 SVGAGI. Trimming took 4 bases from V and 2 from J; bases not matched to a gene: 8. This CDR3 spans 16 amino acids. CDR3 sequence reads: CASSSLAGGSTDTQYF. CDR3 DNA: TGTGCCAGCAGTTCCCTGGCGGGAGGATCCACAGATACGCAGTATTTT.

The rearrangement joins TRBV5-6 to TRBJ2-2; 7 bases match TRBD1. Looked up from germline, CDR1 is SGHDT and CDR2 is YYEEEE. The CDR3 extends over 14 amino acids. With 5 bases clipped from V and 4 bases from J, the junction kept 5 bases outside the gene matches. In DNA, the CDR3 is TGTGCCAGCAGGTCGGGACAGTTCACCGGGGAGCTGTTTTTT. This sequence encodes CASRSGQFTGELFF.

The chain carries TRBV30 and TRBJ2-2, with 7 bases identical to TRBD2. The CDR3 is made up of 19 amino acids. CDR1 is GTSNPN and CDR2 is SVGIG in the germline V gene (reference sequence). V shed 0 bases and J 1 base; nucleotides not matched to a gene: 14. The CDR3 sequence: CAWSVHLGLADLNTGELFF. CDR3 bases: TGTGCCTGGAGTGTACATCTTGGGCTAGCGGATTTGAACACCGGGGAGCTGTTTTTT. Combining the CDR3 with reference TRBV30 and TRBJ2-2 gives the whole variable domain SQTIHQWPATLVQPVGSPLSLECTVEGTSNPNLYWYRQAAGRGLQLLFYSVGIGQISSEVPQNLSASRPQDRQFILSSKKLLLSDSGFYLCAWSVHLGLADLNTGELFFGEGSRLTVL.

This chain uses TRBV18 with TRBJ2-1, with 9 bases identical to TRBD1. V lost 0 bases and J lost 2; bases outside the gene matches: 5. The CDR3 totals 17 residues. The germline V gene encodes CDR1 KGHSH and CDR2 LQKENI. DNA for the CDR3: TGTGCCAGCTCACCACCGAAGGGACAGGGCACCTACAATGAGCAGTTCTTC. The encoded protein is CASSPPKGQGTYNEQFF. Full variable domain (missing parts from reference TRBV18 and TRBJ2-1): NAGVMQNPRHLVRRRGQEARLRCSPMKGHSHVYWYRQLPEEGLKFMVYLQKENIIDESGMPKERFSAEFPKEGPSILRIQQVVRGDSAAYFCASSPPKGQGTYNEQFFGPGTRLTVL.

The genes are TRBV11-2 and TRBJ1-2, with TRBD1 matching over 8 bases. The CDR3 spans 14 residues. J was trimmed by 6 bases and V by 1 base; bases with no gene match: 4. Germline lookup yields CDR1 SGHAT and CDR2 FQNNGV. CDR3 nucleotides: TGTGCCAGCAGCTTAGGTTACAGGGGGGATGGCTACACCTTC. Encoded protein: CASSLGYRGDGYTF. The whole variable domain, remainder taken from reference TRBV11-2 and TRBJ1-2, is EAGVAQSPRYKIIEKRQSVAFWCNPISGHATLYWYQQILGQGPKLLIQFQNNGVVDDSQLPKDRFSAERLKGVDSTLKIQPAKLEDSAVYLCASSLGYRGDGYTFGSGTRLTVV.